The 29 T cell receptor beta chains listed next were all sequenced from one sample in a study of CD8 T cells in Susac syndrome. RNA totalling roughly 0.45 to 1 ug underwent reverse transcription with random hexamers. TCRdb re-called the immunoSEQ multiplex PCR reads through MiXCR, storing one row per CDR3 protein. The sample shows some 160,000 distinct CDR3 sequences, about 90% of them seen only once. The sequenced sample consisted of CD4+ T cells from PBMCs. These receptors were obtained from a human donor in good health.

The chain employs TRBV30 and TRBJ2-3; D remains ambiguous. This CDR3 spans 12 amino acids. CDR1 is GTSNPN, CDR2 SVGIG, per germline (reference sequence). Deletions cut 3 bases from V and 4 bases from J, with 8 bases between. The CDR3 DNA sequence: TGTGCCTGGAGCCCCGCGGCAGATACGCAGTATTTT. The encoded protein is CAWSPAADTQYF.

V usage is TRBV5-1 and J usage is TRBJ2-7; no reliable D call. The CDR3 totals 15 residues. Trimming stripped 0 bases from V and 2 bases from J, with 12 bases between. The V gene's germline CDR1 is SGHRS and CDR2 YFSETQ. CDR3 nucleotide sequence: TGCGCCAGCAGCTTGGGTTCGGCAGAAGCCTACGAGCAGTACTTC. This codes for CASSLGSAEAYEQYF.

This sequence joins TRBV18 and TRBJ2-5; D is unresolved. V lost 0 bases and J 5 bases, leaving 10 bases between the germline ends. Germline CDR1 reads KGHSH; CDR2 reads LQKENI. This CDR3 comprises 14 residues. The CDR3 sequence: CASSPPPARETQYF. The CDR3 bases are TGTGCCAGCTCACCACCGCCCGCTCGGGAGACCCAGTACTTC.

This chain links TRBV24-1 with TRBJ1-1, with no clear D. V was clipped by 1 base and J by 6 bases, with 8 bases between them. This CDR3 comprises 13 residues. Germline CDR1 KGHDR, CDR2 SFDVKD. The CDR3 DNA reads TGTGCCACCAGTGATTTCAACGGGTCTGAAGCTTTCTTT. It yields the protein CATSDFNGSEAFF.

V and J are TRBV6-6 and TRBJ1-5; no firm D call. The V end lost 6 bases, the J end lost 7 bases, and 10 bases lay between the germline ends. This CDR3 comprises 12 residues. CDR1 and CDR2 from the germline V gene are MNHNY and SVGAGI (reference sequence). The chain's CDR3 is CASSSDKQPQHF. CDR3 DNA sequence: TGTGCCAGCAGCTCCGATAAACAGCCCCAGCATTTT.

The gene calls are TRBV7-2 and TRBJ2-6; 11 bases match TRBD1. CDR1 SGHTA and CDR2 FQGNSA come from the germline V gene. V was pared by 5 bases and J by 2 bases, with 5 bases of the junction left unmatched. The CDR3 is 17 amino acids. CDR3 residues: CASSEGQGGTGANVLTF. CDR3 coding DNA: TGTGCCAGCAGCGAGGGACAGGGGGGGACTGGGGCCAACGTCCTGACTTTC.

The chain carries TRBV7-9 and TRBJ1-5; 7 bases fit TRBD1. The V gene end was trimmed by 5 bases and the J gene end by 0 bases; junction bases not matched to a gene: 4. The CDR3 is 15 amino acids. The germline CDR1 and CDR2 sequences are SEHNR and FQNEAQ (reference sequence). The CDR3 is CASSPTGLSNQPQHF. CDR3 bases: TGTGCCAGCAGCCCGACAGGGCTTAGCAATCAGCCCCAGCATTTT.

The table lists this clonotype with a few counts. The gene calls are TRBV4-1 and TRBJ2-2; perhaps D is TRBD1 or TRBD2 (5 bases each). The length of the CDR3 is 16 residues. Germline CDR1 MGHRA, CDR2 YSYEKL. V gave up 4 bases and J gave up 3 bases, with 15 bases separating them. CDR3 nucleotides: TGCGCCAGCAGCCCTGGGACCTTAACGTACACCGGGGAGCTGTTTTTT. Translated, it gives CASSPGTLTYTGELFF.

A word on this clonotype: Compared with germline, one end of the junction differs, possibly owing to a read error. V gene TRBV5-1 combines with J gene TRBJ1-2; D perhaps matches TRBD1 (5 bases). Germline CDR1 and CDR2: SGHRS and YFSETQ. CDR3 length: 15 residues. In DNA, the CDR3 is TGCGCCGGCAGCTTGTCCCAGGGTGGTCTCTATGGCTACACCTTC. It codes for CAGSLSQGGLYGYTF.

Here the CDR3 DNA reads TGTGCCAGCAGCGAGACGGTCTCTGGGGCCAACGTCCTGACTTTC. Protein product: CASSETVSGANVLTF. This rearrangement joins TRBV9 to TRBJ2-6, with D unclear. V shed 3 bases and J shed 0 bases, with 7 bases lying between them. CDR1 is SGDLS and CDR2 is YYNGEE in the germline V gene. CDR3 size: 15 residues.

The rearrangement uses TRBV20-1 and TRBJ2-5; the match to TRBD1 covers 9 bases. The CDR3 sequence is 16 residues long. Germline V gene sequence: CDR1 DFQATT, CDR2 SNEGSKA (reference sequence). V was clipped by 0 bases and J by 3 bases; unmatched bases: 8. CDR3 sequence (DNA): TGCAGTGCTAGAGATCCGGGGACAGGGTGGAAAGAGACCCAGTACTTC. Amino acid sequence: CSARDPGTGWKETQYF.

The rearrangement links TRBV12-3 or TRBV12-4 to TRBJ2-1; TRBD2 agrees at 14 bases. V was pared by 4 bases and J by 3 bases, with 11 bases of the junction left unmatched. The CDR3 sequence is 19 residues long. CDR3 sequence reads: CASSSQPGLAGARYNEQFF. DNA of the CDR3: TGTGCCAGCAGTTCCCAACCGGGACTAGCGGGAGCCCGCTACAATGAGCAGTTCTTC.

The DNA for the CDR3 is TGTGCCAGCAACCTTCAAGAGACCCAGTACTTC. Translating gives CASNLQETQYF. The chain carries TRBV28 and TRBJ2-5; D call uncertain. The CDR3 sequence is 11 residues long. Per germline, CDR1 MDHEN and CDR2 SYDVKM. Trimming stripped 7 bases from V and 2 bases from J, with 5 bases between.

The CDR3 nucleotides read TGCAGCGTTGAAGGGCAGGTCCGGGGAGATACGCAGTATTTT. Its protein is CSVEGQVRGDTQYF. This chain connects TRBV29-1 to TRBJ2-3, with D perhaps TRBD2 (5 bases). Germline-derived CDR1 and CDR2 are SQVTM and ANQGSEA. Trimming removed 1 base from V and 5 bases from J, with 13 bases in between. This CDR3 has 14 residues.

V gene TRBV28 combines with J gene TRBJ2-5, with TRBD1 matching over 9 bases. Looked up from germline, CDR1 is MDHEN and CDR2 is SYDVKM. With V trimmed by 5 bases and J by 5 bases, 3 bases remained unmatched. The CDR3 has 13 amino acids. CDR3 in amino acids: CASSPDRGETQYF. CDR3 DNA sequence: TGTGCCAGCAGTCCCGACAGGGGGGAGACCCAGTACTTC.

The rearrangement uses TRBV28 and TRBJ1-1; D gene ambiguous. The CDR3 has 13 amino acids. CDR1 and CDR2 (germline): MDHEN, SYDVKM. Trimming pared 6 bases from V and 5 bases from J, leaving 13 bases between. CDR3 amino acids: CASSTPGGTEAFF. CDR3 bases: TGTGCCAGCAGCACTCCAGGAGGGACTGAAGCTTTCTTT.

This clonotype was recorded only once. The rearrangement links TRBV5-1 to TRBJ2-1; 7 bases are a match to TRBD2. In germline, CDR1 is SGHRS, CDR2 YFSETQ. Unmatched junction bases numbered 8, after V lost 5 bases and J lost 0 bases. There are 16 residues in the CDR3. As DNA, the CDR3 is TGCGCCAGCAGTTCCGGTGGGGGGGGCTCCTACAATGAGCAGTTCTTC. This sequence encodes CASSSGGGGSYNEQFF.

The chain joins TRBV3-1 to TRBJ2-6; D remains unclear. Trimming stripped 1 base from V and 3 bases from J, with 4 bases between. CDR3 length equals 14 residues. From germline, CDR1 is LGHDT and CDR2 YNNKEL (reference sequence). In DNA, the CDR3 is TGTGCCAGCAGCCAAGTCAATGGGGCCAACGTCCTGACTTTC. As protein: CASSQVNGANVLTF.

The gene calls are TRBV28 and TRBJ2-2, with D perhaps being TRBD1 or TRBD2 (5 bases each). CDR3 length: 14 amino acids. V was shortened by 6 bases and J by 4 bases, with 12 bases between the two germline ends. CDR1 is MDHEN and CDR2 is SYDVKM in the germline V gene. CDR3 coding DNA: TGTGCCAGCAGAAAAGGGACGGTCACCGGGGAGCTGTTTTTT. Its protein product is CASRKGTVTGELFF.

The rearrangement uses TRBV5-1 and TRBJ2-7; 7 positions match TRBD1. Germline CDR1 is SGHRS and CDR2 is YFSETQ. The J segment lost 6 bases and the V segment lost 2 bases, leaving 8 bases of the junction unmatched. The CDR3 sequence is 14 residues long. The CDR3 bases are TGCGCCAGCAGCTTAGGCCAGGGGGTAGGCGAGCAGTACTTC. Protein product: CASSLGQGVGEQYF.

The chain couples TRBV5-1 to TRBJ2-1, with 9 bases lining up with TRBD2. Trimming removed 5 bases from V and 9 bases from J; junction bases left unmatched: 9. From germline, CDR1 is SGHRS and CDR2 YFSETQ. The CDR3 is 14 residues long. The CDR3 DNA sequence: TGCGCCAGCAGGTGGCGGGAGGGTGGAGGTGAGCAGTTCTTC. This translates into CASRWREGGGEQFF.

The chain combines TRBV6-1 with TRBJ1-6; D remains ambiguous. The CDR3 runs to 13 residues. V gave up 6 bases and J gave up 6 bases, with 9 bases separating them. Germline-derived CDR1 and CDR2 are MNHNS and SASEGT. CDR3 sequence reads: CASRFTVNSPLHF. The CDR3 DNA reads as TGTGCCAGCAGATTCACAGTTAATTCACCCCTCCACTTT.

The J gene is TRBJ2-3, the V gene TRBV7-9; D is possibly TRBD1 (5 bases). Germline CDR1 is SEHNR and CDR2 is FQNEAQ (reference sequence). V lost 7 bases and J 4 bases, leaving 12 bases between the germline ends. This CDR3 region has 13 residues. This CDR3 is CASTTVGADTQYF. CDR3 nucleotide sequence: TGTGCCAGCACCACAGTAGGGGCAGATACGCAGTATTTT.

CDR3 DNA sequence: TGTGCCAGCAGCCAGATAAGGACGGACATTAACTATGGCTACACCTTC. It translates to CASSQIRTDINYGYTF. This sequence joins TRBV5-6 and TRBJ1-2; D may be TRBD1 (5 bases). The length of the CDR3 is 16 residues. V lost 4 bases and J lost 1, with 17 bases in between. Germline V gives CDR1 SGHDT, CDR2 YYEEEE.

This rearrangement joins TRBV29-1 to TRBJ2-5, with D perhaps TRBD1 or TRBD2 (5 bases each). CDR1 and CDR2 from the germline V gene are SQVTM and ANQGSEA. V was pared by 7 bases and J by 5 bases, with 17 bases between. This CDR3 region has 13 residues. The CDR3 DNA reads TGCAGCGCCGGGGAGAGGGGCGTCGAGACCCAGTACTTC. Translating it yields CSAGERGVETQYF.

This clonotype was counted once. V gene TRBV2 combines with J gene TRBJ1-1; TRBD1 matches at 7 bases. V lost 8 bases and J lost 6; bases outside the gene matches: 9. Germline CDR1 and CDR2: SNHLY and FYNNEI. The CDR3 length is 13 residues. CDR3 sequence reads: CASGTERGAEAFF. Here the CDR3 DNA reads TGTGCCAGCGGGACAGAGAGGGGGGCTGAAGCTTTCTTT. Together with reference TRBV2 and TRBJ1-1, the CDR3 gives the full variable domain: EPEVTQTPSHQVTQMGQEVILRCVPISNHLYFYWYRQILGQKVEFLVSFYNNEISEKSEIFDDQFSVERPDGSNFTLKIRSTKLEDSAMYFCASGTERGAEAFFGQGTRLTVV.

The gene calls are TRBV10-1 and TRBJ2-7; tentatively, D is TRBD2 (5 bases). This CDR3 is built from 14 residues. Per germline, CDR1 WNHNN and CDR2 SYGVQD (reference sequence). Trimming removed 0 bases from V and 5 bases from J, with 11 bases in between. CDR3 sequence (DNA): TGCGCCAGCAGTGAGTCCCGGGGTATCCACGAGCAGTACTTC. It encodes CASSESRGIHEQYF.

The chain links TRBV28 to TRBJ1-5; 9 nucleotides line up with TRBD1. Trimming cost V 3 bases and J 9 bases; bases outside gene matches: 9. Germline-derived CDR1 and CDR2 are MDHEN and SYDVKM. The CDR3 runs 15 residues. CDR3 residues: CASSLTGGSQGPQHF. DNA for the CDR3: TGTGCCAGCAGTTTGACAGGGGGGTCCCAGGGGCCCCAGCATTTT.

The chain employs TRBV7-9 and TRBJ2-3, with 11 nucleotides matching TRBD2. After removal of 3 bases from V and 3 bases from J, the junction contained 2 bases not matched to a gene. The CDR3 has 15 amino acids. Germline values: CDR1 SEHNR, CDR2 FQNEAQ (reference sequence). CDR3 in DNA: TGTGCCAGCAGCTTGACTAGCGGGAAGACAGATACGCAGTATTTT. This gives the protein CASSLTSGKTDTQYF.